This T cell receptor (beta chain) came from a study of T cell responses to AZD1222 COVID-19 vaccine. Repertoires were generated with immunoSEQ multiplex PCR, while TCRdb's copy carries only in-frame clones and drops some. The sample has about 140,000 clones; 85% to 95% are singletons. Trimming cost V 6 bases and J 0 bases, with 15 bases left between them. Germline V gene lookup returns CDR1 LNHDA and CDR2 SQIVND (reference sequence). This CDR3 is 16 amino acids long. Here the sequenced sample was peripheral blood, taken on day 0 of AZD1222 vaccination. The clonotype comes from an adult in good health. This chain uses TRBV19 with TRBJ1-3; tentatively, D is TRBD1 (5 bases). The CDR3 here is CASSRPGDPSGNTIYF. Here the CDR3 DNA reads TGTGCCAGTAGCCGACCCGGGGACCCCTCTGGAAACACCATATATTTT.